The text below deals with one T cell receptor beta chain. Produced via immunoSEQ multiplex PCR; TCRdb's table is partial and in-frame only. The data show roughly 120,000 clones, with approximately 91% seen just once and 7.8% held by the top ten. The sample is drawn from a study of control samples from healthy donors and cancer patients. The source material was blood. The source of this sequence is a woman in her late teens or twenties in good health.

The CDR3 is CAWGSAYEQYF. Written as DNA, the CDR3 is TGTGCCTGGGGTTCGGCCTACGAGCAGTACTTC. V usage is TRBV30 and J usage is TRBJ2-7; no clear D. Germline CDR1 and CDR2: GTSNPN and SVGIG (reference sequence). The CDR3 contains 11 residues. With 5 bases removed from V and 2 bases from J, the gap between germline ends came to 7 bases.